This paragraph reports one T cell receptor (beta chain). It has no known antigen specificity. Base qualities are missing; no much larger clone stands one base away. The data stem from a study of cytomegalovirus exposure and HLA in healthy donors (dated by TCRdb to about 2017). For the study in its entirety: In an earlier analysis of under 750 of the donors, 276 Gb of sequence data and roughly 100 million unique TCR beta sequences from 180 million or so T cells were reported. About 320 gigabases of sequencing data and approximately 85 million unique TCR sequences were included in an early release covering roughly 600 HLA-typed donors. Of the 300 to 450 genotyped donors, roughly 76% were placed in the genetic ancestry cluster associated with self-reported Caucasian donors. The aim of the study was to test whether cataloging public T cell receptors could identify signatures of past pathogen exposure. The study used immunosequencing to profile the T cell repertoires of under 700 subjects and linked those repertoires to cytomegalovirus serostatus. A separate validation cohort of approximately 130 different subjects was used in addition to the roughly 640-subject first cohort. High-throughput TCR immunosequencing, statistical association of individual TCRs with disease status, and machine learning were combined to predict cytomegalovirus infection status. A later analysis re-analyzed previously published TCR beta repertoires from 666 donors and added high-resolution HLA genotyping to study TCR occurrence patterns. In the later analysis, no new phenotypic data were used to find candidate immune exposures; instead, reliance was placed on TCR beta sequences and their occurrence across donors. To decide whether each TCR beta V gene segment behaved as functional or pseudogenic, an earlier analysis of some 540 of the donors relied on high-throughput TCR beta sequencing. Alongside the repertoire data, information on donor age, sex, ethnicity and CMV serostatus was compiled. A later genetic analysis took genome-wide SNP genotypes for about 55% of the 666 donors and used that subset as a discovery cohort. Every discovery cohort repertoire had been produced on one sequencing platform. HLA typing covered class I and class II loci at four-digit resolution. The number of donors typed differed by locus, with roughly 629-640 for A, B, C, DRB1 and DQB1, 522 for DQA1, 606 for DPA1, and some 440 for DPB1. Four to six DR-DQ haplotypes were handled as single units for association and clustering, since linkage in the cohort was strong. Across approximately 400 genotyped donors of the cohort, an average of roughly 250,000 unique TCR beta nucleotide sequences per donor were sequenced, and roughly a sixth of those sequences were non-productive. Here is what the overall study found, with its caveats: A total of around 150 TCR beta chains were listed by the study as associated with cytomegalovirus. The authors suggested that the approach could potentially be extended to other disease states and immunological phenotypes. Some IMGT-functional V segments, including TRBV6-2 and TRBV6-3, could not be told apart with the 87-base-pair reads, so those segments were excluded. Most TCR sequences were observed very rarely across donors, whereas some public TCRs were present in many individuals. A further reported finding was that TCR beta sequences accurately predicted the HLA-A and HLA-B alleles for most subjects in the first cohort. Several of the top co-occurrence clusters appeared to be linked to parvovirus B19, influenza, CMV and Epstein-Barr virus, according to a later analysis. In a later genetic analysis, fewer N-insertions in productive TCRs were reported among donors in an Asian-associated ancestry cluster than the approximately 630-donor mean. Assigning TCR associations to individual alleles was difficult when HLA alleles, especially DR and DQ, strongly co-occurred. The classifier was reported to diagnose cytomegalovirus status with high specificity and sensitivity in both the original and validation cohorts. According to a later analysis, TCR association rates differed among HLA loci, with DRB1 alleles showing the most associated TCRs and HLA-C alleles showing the fewest. An earlier analysis of around 500 of the donors showed that most TCR beta V segments appeared in productive rearrangements either about 90% or about 30% of the time, which broadly matched IMGT annotations. About 15 rarely observed V segments, including chromosome 9 orphons, were excluded from the earlier analysis of approximately 500 of the donors because counts were too low. V-gene and J-gene trimming of TCR beta chains was associated with a missense DCLRE1C variant in a later genetic analysis, and the association was replicated in an independent cohort. Because HLA typing was unavailable for some donors at each locus, only the typed subset was used in association tests. A cluster of highly shared sequence variants was judged likely to be a technical artifact of the sequencing pipeline. A few of the identified cytomegalovirus-associated TCR beta chains were confirmed in vitro to be specific for cytomegalovirus antigens. The presence/absence analyses assumed that sequencing depth was roughly uniform across donors, and that assumption may not be true. A later analysis found that HLA-associated TCR beta chains were more clonally expanded and had lower generation probabilities than equally common non-associated chains. Immune exposure information for the cohort was limited to CMV serostatus. At a false discovery rate of 0.05, a later analysis linked roughly 17,000 TCR beta sequences to specific HLA alleles. Most CMV-associated TCR beta chains appeared to be HLA-restricted in a later analysis, and the HLA associations seemed to be driven largely by CMV exposure. The cohort was sequenced for TCR beta chains only, and without alpha or paired-chain data the features that could be detected were limited. Linkage disequilibrium might explain the correlated functional status among segregating V segments, but an unknown experimental factor could not be excluded.

To prepare the library, the immunoSEQ multiplex PCR assay was applied. A mixture of 60 forward primers for TCR Vbeta segments and 13 reverse primers for TCR Jbeta segments was used in the multiplex PCR. Amplification of the CDR3 region of rearranged TCR beta genes was performed with a multiplex PCR assay on genomic DNA. On the Illumina HiSeq System, the amplified TCR beta libraries were sequenced as 87-base-pair reads. From the authors' description of their analysis: A later analysis tallied roughly 76 million unique TCR beta chains across the 666 repertoires, and around 9.9 million of those chains were shared by two or more donors. Raw reads were error-corrected and collapsed into unique sequences by a nearest-neighbor algorithm in which closely related sequences were merged to remove PCR and sequencing errors. CDR3 sequences were aligned to IMGT reference sequences to assign V, D and J gene segments. For a sequence to be retained, at least a six-nucleotide match to both a V gene segment and a J gene segment was required. A rearrangement was called productive if the CDR3 had no stop codons and remained in frame with V and J, and every other rearrangement was called non-productive. Following IMGT convention, CDR3 was defined as the stretch from the second conserved V-encoded cysteine to the conserved J-encoded phenylalanine. The earlier analysis of about 560 of the donors excluded any sequence lacking an unambiguous match to a single V gene segment. In an earlier analysis of around 600 of the donors, V segments were called functional above 56.7% productive rearrangements and were called segregating when the between-donor standard deviation exceeded 5%. A statistical classification framework was built to diagnose cytomegalovirus status from the catalog of TCR beta chain sequences. A later analysis assigned V and J genes by comparing TCR nucleotide sequences with IMGT/GENE-DB human TR gene sequences. A later analysis assigned CDR3 sequences and most-parsimonious VDJ recombination scenarios with the TCRdist pipeline. In a later analysis, every TCR beta chain was defined by the combination of its CDR3 amino acid sequence and its V-gene family, and reads without a unique V-gene family were dropped. As a way to deal with suspected cross-contamination and a sequencing artifact, a later analysis dropped 450 to 600 nucleotide sequences that were highly shared and had low generation probability. A later analysis calculated a clonal expansion index for each public chain from normalized within-repertoire ranks of inferred template counts. In a later analysis, generation probabilities were computed with a VDJ recombination model fitted to out-of-frame rearrangements, and the resulting probabilities were checked against IGoR. In a later analysis, TCR-TCR, TCR-HLA and TCR-CMV co-occurrence was scored with hypergeometric tests, and a repertoire-size bias correction was applied to TCR pairs. False discovery rates were estimated in a later analysis by permuting HLA or CMV assignments 20 times. In a later analysis, co-occurring TCRs were grouped with DBSCAN, and TCRdist sequence similarity was added when clustering was performed within HLA-allele-positive subsets. For co-occurrence clustering, repertoires with fewer than 30,000 or more than 120,000 public chains were excluded, along with roughly 5 repertoires with anomalous nucleotide sharing. This is the immuneACCESS table as TCRdb keeps it, with only in-frame sequences that have V and J called. A part of the clones is gone; compared with another copy, unresolved V genes explain less than half, and the rest is unexplained. V and J calls and clone size are copied from that table; D and trimming were computed from the DNA. The sample table contains tens of thousands of clones; only one count was recorded for around 80% of them. Clones ranked in the top ten supply 9.7% of the sample.

Relative to germline, V is 2 bases shorter and J is 0 bases shorter, with 3 bases between their ends. CDR1 and CDR2 are read off the germline V gene as MDHEN and SYDVKM. Spanning cysteine to phenylalanine, the CDR3 consists of 13 amino acids. The entry retains the CDR3 DNA only, 39 bases that are in frame from base 1. The cohort comprised 550 to 700 healthy bone marrow donors. Cohort members were all nominally healthy when sampled, although unrecorded immune exposures were likely present. The donor was CMV seronegative and belonged to the group of 380 or so seronegative cohort members. Each donor provided a peripheral blood sample, and peripheral blood mononuclear cells were used for TCR beta sequencing. The Qiagen DNeasy Blood Extraction Kit was used to extract genomic DNA from the blood cell samples.

Material: PBMCs. The receptor chain draws on TRBV28 and TRBJ2-3, with an unclear D gene assignment. This sequence was found in a man aged 40-50 years in good health and CMV-seronegative. The CDR3 region reads CASSLTSTDTQYF. The DNA sequence is TGTGCCAGCAGTTTAACTAGCACAGATACGCAGTATTTT.